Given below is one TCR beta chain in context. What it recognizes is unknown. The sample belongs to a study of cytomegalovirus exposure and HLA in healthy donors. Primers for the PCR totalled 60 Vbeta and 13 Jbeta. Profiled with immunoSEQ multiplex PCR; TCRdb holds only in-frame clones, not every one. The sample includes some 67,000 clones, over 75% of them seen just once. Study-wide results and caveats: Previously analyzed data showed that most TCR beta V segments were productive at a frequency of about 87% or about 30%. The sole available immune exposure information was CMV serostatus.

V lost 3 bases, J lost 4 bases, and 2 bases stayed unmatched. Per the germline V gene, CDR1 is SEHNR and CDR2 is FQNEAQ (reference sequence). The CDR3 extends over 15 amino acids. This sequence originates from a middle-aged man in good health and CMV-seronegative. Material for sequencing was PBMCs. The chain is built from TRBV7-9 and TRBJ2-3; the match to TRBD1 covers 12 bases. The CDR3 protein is CASSFGTGGPDTQYF. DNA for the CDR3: TGTGCCAGCAGCTTCGGGACAGGGGGCCCAGATACGCAGTATTTT.